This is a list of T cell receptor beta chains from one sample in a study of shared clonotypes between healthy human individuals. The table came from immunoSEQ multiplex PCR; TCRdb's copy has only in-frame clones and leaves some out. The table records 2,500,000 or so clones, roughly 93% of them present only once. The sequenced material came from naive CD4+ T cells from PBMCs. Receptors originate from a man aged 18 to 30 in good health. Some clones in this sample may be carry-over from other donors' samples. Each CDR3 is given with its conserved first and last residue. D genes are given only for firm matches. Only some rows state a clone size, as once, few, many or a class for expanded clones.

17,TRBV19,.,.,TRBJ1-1,TGTGCCAGTAGTATATTGGGCAGGGGCCCTCAGGACACTGAAGCTTTCTTT,CASSILGRGPQDTEAFF
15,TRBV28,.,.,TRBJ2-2,TGTGCCATGACCGGACCTTCCCCCGGGACCGGGGAGCTGTTTTTT,CAMTGPSPGTGELFF
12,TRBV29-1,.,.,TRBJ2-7,TGCAGCGTTGGCAAGAGCTCCTACGAGCAGTACTTC,CSVGKSSYEQYF
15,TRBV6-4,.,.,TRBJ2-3,TGTGCCAGCAGTCATACACCGGCTAGCACAGATACGCAGTATTTT,CASSHTPASTDTQYF
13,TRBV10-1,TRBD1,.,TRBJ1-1,TGCGCCAGCACCGCAGAACAGGGGTCTGAAGCTTTCTTT,CASTAEQGSEAFF
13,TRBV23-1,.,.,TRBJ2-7,TGCGCCAGCAGTCAAACGGACAGCCACGAGCAGTACTTC,CASSQTDSHEQYF
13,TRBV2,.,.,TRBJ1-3,TGTGCCAGCGCGAGGGGAGTAGGAAACACCATATATTTT,CASARGVGNTIYF
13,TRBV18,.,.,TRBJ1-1,TGTGCCAGCCAAAATGACAGAGACACTGAAGCTTTCTTT,CASQNDRDTEAFF
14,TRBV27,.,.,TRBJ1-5,TGTGCCAGCAGTTCCTTGGACAGAAATCAGCCCCAGCATTTT,CASSSLDRNQPQHF
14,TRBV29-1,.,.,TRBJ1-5,TGCAGCGCCGGAGGTGGCGGGAACAATCAGCCCCAGCATTTT,CSAGGGGNNQPQHF
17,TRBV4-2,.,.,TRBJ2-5,TGTGCCAGCAGCCAAGATGGCTTGCGGGCGGATCAAGAGACCCAGTACTTC,CASSQDGLRADQETQYF
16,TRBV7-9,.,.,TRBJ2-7,TGTGCCAGCATTAAAGGAGGTGCAGGGAGGACGGGTGAGCAGTACTTC,CASIKGGAGRTGEQYF
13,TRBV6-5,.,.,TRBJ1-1,TGTGCCATCAGTAGGGAGGGGGACACTGAAGCTTTCTTT,CAISREGDTEAFF
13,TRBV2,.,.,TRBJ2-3,TGTGCCAGCAGAACCACGATACCCAATCCGCAGTATTTT,CASRTTIPNPQYF
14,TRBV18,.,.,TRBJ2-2,TGTGCCAGCTCACCGGGGGTAGTTCGAGGGGAGCTGTTTTTT,CASSPGVVRGELFF
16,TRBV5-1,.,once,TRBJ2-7,TGCGCCAGCAGCTTGGGGGGCGGGCCGAGAGTCGACGAGCAGTACTTC,CASSLGGGPRVDEQYF
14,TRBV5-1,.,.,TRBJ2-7,TGCGCCAGCAGCTTGGGCGGTAACTCCTACGAGCAGTACTTC,CASSLGGNSYEQYF
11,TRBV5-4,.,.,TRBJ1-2,TGTGCCAGCAGCTTGAACTATGGCTACACCTTC,CASSLNYGYTF
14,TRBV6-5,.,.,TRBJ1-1,TGTGCCAGCAGTAAAGAAGCAGGTCACACTGAAGCTTTCTTT,CASSKEAGHTEAFF
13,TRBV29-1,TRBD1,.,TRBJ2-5,TGCAGCGTTGTCGGGGACAGCCAAGAGACCCAGTACTTC,CSVVGDSQETQYF
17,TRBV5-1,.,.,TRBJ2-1,TGCGCCAGCAGCTTGTGGGGCTCGGACCCTAGATCGAATGAGCAGTTCTTC,CASSLWGSDPRSNEQFF
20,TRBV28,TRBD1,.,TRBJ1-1,TGTGCCAGCAGTTCCTACTACTACTCCCCGGGACAGGAGTTGAACACTGAAGCTTTCTTT,CASSSYYYSPGQELNTEAFF
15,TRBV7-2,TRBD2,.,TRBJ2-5,TGTGCCAGCAGCGGCCCGCGGGGGGGGGAAGAGACCCAGTACTTC,CASSGPRGGEETQYF
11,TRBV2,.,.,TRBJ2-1,TGTGCCAGCAGCCGTCTCAGTGAGCAGTTCTTC,CASSRLSEQFF
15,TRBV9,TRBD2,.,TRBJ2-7,TGTGCCAGCAGCGCCACTAGCGTAGCCACCCGCGAGCAGTACTTC,CASSATSVATREQYF
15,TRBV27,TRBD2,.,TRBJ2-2,TGTGCCAGCAGCGCGGGACTAGCTCGGGCCGGGGAGCTGTTTTTT,CASSAGLARAGELFF
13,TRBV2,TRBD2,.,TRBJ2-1,TGTGCCAGCAGCCCTTGGGGAGGGGATGAGCAGTTCTTC,CASSPWGGDEQFF
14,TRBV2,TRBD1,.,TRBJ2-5,TGTGCCAGCACCCCGGACAGGGGAAAAGAGACCCAGTACTTC,CASTPDRGKETQYF
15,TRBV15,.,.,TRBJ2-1,TGTGCCACCAGCAGAGGTCAGTCAGGGGAGAATGAGCAGTTCTTC,CATSRGQSGENEQFF
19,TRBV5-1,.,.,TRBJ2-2,TGCGCCCACCCTTTCCGTTGCCGGGTCTGGGTTAGGAAGACCGGGGAGCTGTTTTTT,CAHPFRCRVWVRKTGELFF
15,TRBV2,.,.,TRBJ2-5,TGTGCCAGCATTATAGGGGGGGCGCCCCAAGAGACCCAGTACTTC,CASIIGGAPQETQYF
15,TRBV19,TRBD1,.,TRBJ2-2,TGTGCCAGTAGTATTGGACAGGGTCGCACCGGGGAGCTGTTTTTT,CASSIGQGRTGELFF
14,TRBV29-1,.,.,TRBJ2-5,TGCAGCGTTGAAGATACAGGCCGGGAAGAGACCCAGTACTTC,CSVEDTGREETQYF
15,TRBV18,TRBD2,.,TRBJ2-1,TGTGCCAGCTCACCCCCGGGACTAGCGGACAATGAGCAGTTCTTC,CASSPPGLADNEQFF
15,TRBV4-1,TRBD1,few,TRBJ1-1,TGCGCCAGCAGCCAAGGGACAGGGACGAACACTGAAGCTTTCTTT,CASSQGTGTNTEAFF
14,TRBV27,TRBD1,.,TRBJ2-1,TGTGCCAGCAGTTGGACAGGGAAATACAATGAGCAGTTCTTC,CASSWTGKYNEQFF
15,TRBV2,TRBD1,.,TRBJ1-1,TGTGCCAGCAGTGAAGAGGGGACAGGGGTTACTGAAGCTTTCTTT,CASSEEGTGVTEAFF